The 5 T cell receptor beta chains listed next were all sequenced from one sample in a study of tumor and adjacent non-tumor tissue in lung cancer. The template was RNA from unsorted bulk tissue. More than 3 cm separated this lung sample from the edge of the tumor. The library came from three nested PCR rounds adapted from ARM-PCR protocols. TCRdb fed the multiplex PCR reads into MiXCR, producing one record per CDR3 protein. Of about 60,000 distinct CDR3 sequences in the sample, about 63% were seen once. The source material was distant non-tumor lung tissue. Source of these receptors: a man in his 70s with non-small cell lung cancer.

This clonotype was observed once. One end of the junction fails to match germline, which may point to a read error. J is TRBJ2-2 and V is TRBV11-2; TRBD2 is a possible D gene (5 bases). The CDR3 is 17 amino acids. The germline gives CDR1 SGHAT, CDR2 FQNNGV. As DNA, the CDR3 is TGTGCCAGCAGCCCTTGGGGTAAGGGTATGAGTACCGGGGAGCTGCTTTTT. It specifies CASSPWGKGMSTGELLF.

As to this clonotype: The junction shows a germline mismatch at one end, possibly a read error. The chain is built from TRBV6-1 and TRBJ2-2; D is perhaps TRBD1 (6 bases). Per the germline V gene, CDR1 is MNHNS and CDR2 is SASEGT. This CDR3 comprises 16 residues. CDR3 sequence (DNA): TGTGCCAGCAGTGATTCACAGGGTCCTGACACTGGGGAGCTGTTTTTT. This sequence encodes CASSDSQGPDTGELFF.

On this clonotype itself: One junction end disagrees with the germline gene, perhaps due to a read error. This CDR3 reads CTSSNRGLSSGANVLTF. For the CDR3, the DNA is TGTACTAGCAGCAACCGGGGCCTAAGCTCTGGGGCCAATGTCCTGACTTTC. The chain combines TRBV11-2 with TRBJ2-6, with D possibly matching TRBD2 (6 bases). CDR1 and CDR2 from the germline V gene are SGHAT and FQNNGV. The CDR3 totals 17 residues.

Turning to this clonotype: Being one base from a much bigger clone, this may be a read error. The genes are TRBV10-2 and TRBJ1-1; no definite D call. Germline V lookup: CDR1 WSHSY, CDR2 SAAADI. This CDR3 is 10 amino acids long. V gave up 10 bases and J gave up 9 bases, with 12 bases separating them. The DNA for the CDR3 is TGCGCCAACAGCGGGCCGCAAGCTTTCTTT. Translation: CANSGPQAFF.

This clonotype was found a few times. The gene calls are TRBV5-4 and TRBJ2-3; D is possibly TRBD1 (6 bases). Trimming shortened V by 4 bases and J by 5 bases, and 20 bases separated the two germline ends. CDR1 is SGHNT, CDR2 YYREEE, per germline (reference sequence). The CDR3 is made up of 16 amino acids. Here the CDR3 DNA reads TGTGCCAGCAGCCTTCCGGGTCAGGGGATTGTAGATACGCAGTATTTT. Residues: CASSLPGQGIVDTQYF.